One and the same sample provided the 14 T cell receptor beta chains below, sequenced in a study of human T cells and chemical hapten exposure. Time point indicated: healthy volunteer bleed at 2 weeks. The authors' total RNA extraction used unfractionated whole blood. TCRdb re-called the RACE reads with MiXCR, one entry per CDR3 protein. The repertoire includes just over 90,000 distinct CDR3 sequences, approximately 9.7% of them detected once, and 2.9% sits in the top ten. What was sequenced was whole blood. These receptor sequences come from a female donor in good health. Some clones in this sample may be carry-over from other donors' samples.

This chain connects TRBV12-3 or TRBV12-4 to TRBJ2-5; TRBD1 aligns across 9 bases. Losses at the gene ends were 6 bases for V and 3 bases for J; bases not matched to a gene: 5. The CDR3 has 14 residues. Here the CDR3 reads CASRPTGGEETQYF. In DNA form, the CDR3 reads TGTGCCAGCAGGCCCACAGGGGGCGAAGAGACCCAGTACTTC.

This clonotype was observed at least ten times. The genes are TRBV7-2 and TRBJ2-1, with D possibly matching TRBD2 (6 bases). Trimming removed 0 bases at V and 1 base at J, with 10 bases between. The CDR3 covers 16 residues. The germline V gene has CDR1 SGHTA and CDR2 FQGNSA. The CDR3 is CASSLAGDLSYNEQFF. The CDR3 DNA reads as TGTGCCAGCAGCTTAGCGGGGGACTTATCCTACAATGAGCAGTTCTTC.

This clonotype has a handful of counts. The J gene is TRBJ2-5, the V gene TRBV6-5; unclear D gene. Trimming took off 5 bases at V and 5 bases at J, with 18 bases between the two ends. The CDR3 loop spans 15 amino acids. Germline CDR1 MNHEY, CDR2 SVGAGI. The CDR3 nucleotides read TGTGCCAGCAGTCCGGACGGCCCAAGGCGGGAGACCCAGTACTTC. Translation: CASSPDGPRRETQYF.

V usage is TRBV10-3 and J usage is TRBJ2-3; 8 bases align to TRBD2. V lost 2 bases and J lost 1; bases outside the gene matches: 5. The CDR3 runs 16 residues. Looked up from germline, CDR1 is ENHRY and CDR2 is SYGVKD. CDR3 loop: CAISEPKLAGTDTQYF. For the CDR3, the DNA is TGTGCCATCAGTGAGCCCAAACTAGCGGGCACAGATACGCAGTATTTT.

This clonotype was detected ten times or more. V gene TRBV24-1 combines with J gene TRBJ2-6, with 7 bases fitting TRBD1. Germline-derived CDR1 and CDR2 are KGHDR and SFDVKD. This CDR3 contains 15 residues. The trim removed 3 bases at V and 3 bases at J, leaving 1 base unmatched. For the CDR3, the DNA is TGTGCCACCAGTGATGACAGGGTTGGGGCCAACGTCCTGACTTTC. As protein: CATSDDRVGANVLTF.

This clonotype was picked up a small number of times. J is TRBJ1-3 and V is TRBV12-3 or TRBV12-4; D gene uncertain. With 0 bases removed from V and 2 bases from J, the gap between germline ends came to 14 bases. The CDR3 is 17 residues long. This chain's CDR3 is CASSLARLEGPGNTIYF. The CDR3 nucleotides read TGTGCCAGCAGTTTAGCGCGATTGGAAGGACCTGGAAACACCATATATTTT.

This clonotype appeared many times. The chain joins TRBV29-1 to TRBJ2-3, with TRBD1 matching 7 bases. Germline loops: CDR1 SQVTM, CDR2 ANQGSEA. V lost 7 bases, J lost 6 bases, and 7 bases stayed unmatched. The CDR3 has 12 residues. The CDR3: CSADRVSDTQYF. CDR3 nucleotide sequence: TGCAGCGCAGACAGGGTTAGCGATACGCAGTATTTT.

This rearrangement joins TRBV23-1 to TRBJ2-7; 9 nucleotides line up with TRBD1. Being an ORF, TRBV23-1 has a function that is uncertain. This CDR3 contains 15 residues. V lost 2 bases and J lost 4; bases outside the gene matches: 6. The CDR3 sequence: CASSQPGQGTYEQYF. The CDR3 DNA is TGCGCCAGCAGTCAACCGGGACAGGGTACTTACGAGCAGTACTTC.

The table lists this clonotype with a few counts. The chain uses TRBV2 and TRBJ2-5, with a weak D call TRBD1 (5 bases). Trimming shortened V by 5 bases and J by 2 bases, and 12 bases separated the two germline ends. This CDR3 has 14 residues. Germline V gene data show CDR1 as SNHLY and CDR2 as FYNNEI. CDR3 sequence reads: CASSIIQGQETQYF. The DNA of the CDR3 is TGTGCCAGCAGTATCATCCAGGGTCAAGAGACCCAGTACTTC.

This clonotype was recorded a few times. The rearrangement uses TRBV7-3 and TRBJ1-1, with TRBD1 as a possible D gene (5 bases). The V gene lost 4 bases and the J gene lost 1 base, with 10 bases spanning the gap. This CDR3 has 14 residues. Germline lookup yields CDR1 SGHTA and CDR2 FQGTGA. CDR3 residues: CASSSGHQNTEAFF. Written as DNA, the CDR3 is TGTGCCAGCAGCTCCGGACATCAGAACACTGAAGCTTTCTTT.

This clonotype was counted between two and nine times. The V call is TRBV4-3, the J call TRBJ2-3; 11 nucleotides line up with TRBD2. Germline V gene data show CDR1 as LGHNA and CDR2 as YSLEER. The CDR3 length is 15 residues. V was clipped by 3 bases and J by 7 bases; unmatched bases: 6. Here the CDR3 DNA reads TGCGCCAGCAGCCAGATGGGACTAGCGGTGAATACGCAGTATTTT. This encodes CASSQMGLAVNTQYF.

The table lists this clonotype with a few counts. This chain uses TRBV11-2 with TRBJ1-2; maybe TRBD1 (6 bases). The CDR3 covers 14 residues. Trimming took 5 bases from V and 4 from J, leaving 14 bases between them. Germline-derived CDR1 and CDR2 are SGHAT and FQNNGV. CDR3 amino acids: CASSPKGGLYGYTF. CDR3 coding DNA: TGTGCCAGCAGCCCAAAAGGGGGTCTCTATGGCTACACCTTC.

This clonotype was seen a few times. CDR3 sequence reads: CASTLDRANTEAFF. The DNA for the CDR3 is TGTGCCAGTACCCTGGACAGAGCGAACACTGAAGCTTTCTTT. V usage is TRBV19 and J usage is TRBJ1-1; tentatively, D is TRBD1 (6 bases). The germline gives CDR1 LNHDA, CDR2 SQIVND (reference sequence). V lost 7 bases and J 1 base, leaving 13 bases between the germline ends. This CDR3 contains 14 residues.

This clonotype was counted many times. The V and J genes are TRBV7-2 and TRBJ2-7; the D is unclear. The V end was cut by 4 bases, the J end by 6 bases, with 10 bases between. The CDR3 is 12 residues long. Germline V gene data show CDR1 as SGHTA and CDR2 as FQGNSA. In DNA, the CDR3 is TGTGCCAGCAGCTCCCCCCCCGGCGAGCAGTACTTC. Translation: CASSSPPGEQYF.